The present T cell receptor (beta chain) was sequenced within a study of blood T cell repertoires in COVID-19. The overall study: COVID-19 samples collected from the United States, Italy and Spain covered acute and convalescent phases. In each case, the material was cDNA or gDNA derived from T cells, B-cell-depleted T cells, or PBMCs.

Authors' analysis steps: Researchers report that nucleated cell counts were estimated from reference gene primer amplification. Clones were sequenced by immunoSEQ multiplex PCR, and TCRdb holds only the in-frame ones, with some missing. V and J calls and clone size are given by that table; D and trimming were obtained from the DNA. The profile shows about 59,000 clones, 81% of them singletons. V was trimmed by 5 bases and J by 0 bases, leaving 20 bases between them. The germline CDR1 and CDR2 sequences are SEHNR and FQNEAQ (reference sequence). This CDR3 contains 18 residues. Material: peripheral blood. This TCR was sampled from a woman at least 80 years old with active or convalescent COVID-19. The chain has TRBV7-9 and TRBJ2-1; D remains ambiguous. CDR3 residues: CASSPRPPRSDSYNEQFF. The CDR3 DNA reads as TGTGCCAGCAGCCCCCGGCCTCCTAGGTCAGACTCCTACAATGAGCAGTTCTTC.